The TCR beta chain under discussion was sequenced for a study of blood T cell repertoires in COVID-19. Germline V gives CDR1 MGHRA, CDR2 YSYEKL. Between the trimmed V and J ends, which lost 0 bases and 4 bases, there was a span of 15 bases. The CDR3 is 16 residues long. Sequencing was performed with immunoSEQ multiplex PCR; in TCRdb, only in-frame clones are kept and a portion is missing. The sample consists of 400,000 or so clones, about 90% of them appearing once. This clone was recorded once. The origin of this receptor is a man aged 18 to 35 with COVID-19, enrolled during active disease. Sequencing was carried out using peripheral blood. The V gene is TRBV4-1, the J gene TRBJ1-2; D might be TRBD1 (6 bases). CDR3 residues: CASSQDLGTQRYGYTF. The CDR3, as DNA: TGCGCCAGCAGCCAAGATTTAGGGACACAGCGCTATGGCTACACCTTC.